Given below is one T cell receptor (beta chain) in context. Its cognate antigen is unknown. Produced via immunoSEQ multiplex PCR; TCRdb's table is partial and in-frame only. The profile covers approximately 100,000 clones, with 88% appearing a single time and 1.5% to 2% taken by the ten largest. The data were taken from a study of cytomegalovirus exposure and HLA in healthy donors. At the level of the study: Later, an analysis reported that the 95 to 150 validation repertoires had used the same platform as the approximately 690 first-cohort repertoires. Study results and limitations: The study put about 180 TCR beta chains on its list as cytomegalovirus-associated.

The CDR3 is 17 amino acids. Germline values: CDR1 MNHEY, CDR2 SMNVEV (reference sequence). V lost 7 bases, J lost 0 bases, and 20 bases lay in between. It was the approximately 120-subject validation cohort, separate from the roughly 700-subject first cohort, to which the donors belonged. Sequencing was carried out using PBMCs. The sequence was collected from a woman aged 18-29 years in good health and CMV-seropositive. The rearrangement joins TRBV27 to TRBJ2-3, with D perhaps TRBD1 (6 bases). The CDR3 DNA reads TGTGCCAGCACCAACCTACAGGGCCCACGGAGCACAGATACGCAGTATTTT. The encoded protein is CASTNLQGPRSTDTQYF.